This section outlines one T cell receptor beta chain sequence together with its context. Its matching antigen is unknown. This record comes from a study of monozygotic twins with inflammatory bowel disease. The length of the CDR3 is 13 residues. Germline CDR1 and CDR2: MNHEY and SVGAGI. With the 5' RACE reads reprocessed, TCRdb shows one record per CDR3 protein and no DNA. The table gives 150,000 or so distinct CDR3 sequences; the top ten clones make up less than 8% of it. Study results and limitations: No one strong IBD-associated signal or clonotype was supported.

The chain carries TRBV6-5 and TRBJ1-6. The source is a human donor with ulcerative colitis or Crohn's disease, or a healthy co-twin of an affected twin (not recorded which). The sequencing input was blood. The CDR3 sequence is CASSYFADSPLHF.